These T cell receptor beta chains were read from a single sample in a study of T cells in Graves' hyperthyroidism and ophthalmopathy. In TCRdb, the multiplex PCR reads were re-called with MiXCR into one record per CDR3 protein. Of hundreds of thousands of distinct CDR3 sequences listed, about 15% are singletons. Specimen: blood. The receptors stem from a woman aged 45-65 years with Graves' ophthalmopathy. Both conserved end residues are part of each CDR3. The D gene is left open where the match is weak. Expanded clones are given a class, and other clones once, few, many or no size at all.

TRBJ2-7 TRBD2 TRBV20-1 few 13 TGCAGCGTCGAGCGGGAGGGGACCTACGAGCAGTACTTC CSVEREGTYEQYF
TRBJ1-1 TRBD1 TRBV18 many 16 TGTGCCAGCTCATCCCGGGACAGGGGGGGGGGCACTGAAGCTTTCTTT CASSSRDRGGGTEAFF
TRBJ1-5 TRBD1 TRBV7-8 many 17 TGTGCCAGCAGCTTAAGTAGTTCGCAGGGGGCGTATCAGCCCCAGCATTTT CASSLSSSQGAYQPQHF
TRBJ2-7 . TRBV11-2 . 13 TGTGCCAGCAGCTTCACGGACAACTACGAGCAGTACTTC CASSFTDNYEQYF
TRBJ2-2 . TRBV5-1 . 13 TGCGCCAGCAGTCTTGGGGGCACCGGGGAGCTGCTTTTT CASSLGGTGELLF
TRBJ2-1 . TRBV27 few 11 TGTGCCAGCAGTTCGAAGCATTTGCAGTTCTTC CASSSKHLQFF
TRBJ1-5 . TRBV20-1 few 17 TGCAGTGCGCTAAAGACCCAGAGGGGTAGTGTCAATCAGCCCCAGCATTTT CSALKTQRGSVNQPQHF
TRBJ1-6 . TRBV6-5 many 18 TGTGCCAGCAGTTACTCGGGTCTGGGGCGAACCTATAATTCACCCCTCCACTTT CASSYSGLGRTYNSPLHF
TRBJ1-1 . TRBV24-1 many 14 TGTGCCACACGACAAGGGAGCATGAACACTGAAGCTTTCTTT CATRQGSMNTEAFF
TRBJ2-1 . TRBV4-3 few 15 TGCGCCAGCAGCCAAGAACATCGCCAGGTCAATGAGCAGTTCTTC CASSQEHRQVNEQFF
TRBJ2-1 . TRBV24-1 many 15 TGTGCCACCAGTGACCCCCGGACAGTTTACAATGAGCAGTTCTTC CATSDPRTVYNEQFF
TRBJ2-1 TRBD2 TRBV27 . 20 TGTGCCAGCACGAGCCGGGGACTAGCGGGAGAAAGAGGGACCTACAATGAGCAGTTCTTC CASTSRGLAGERGTYNEQFF
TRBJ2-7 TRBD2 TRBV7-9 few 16 TGTGCCAGCAGCTTAGGGACTAGCGGGATGGTTGACGAGCAGTACTTC CASSLGTSGMVDEQYF
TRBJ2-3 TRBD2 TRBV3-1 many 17 TGTGCCAGCAGCCGCGATTTACTAGCGGGAGTTCCAGATACGCAGTATTTT CASSRDLLAGVPDTQYF
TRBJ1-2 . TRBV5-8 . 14 TGTGCCAGCCTTAGAAGCCCAGTCTATCGCGGCTACACCTTC CASLRSPVYRGYTF
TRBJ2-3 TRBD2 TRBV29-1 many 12 TGCAGCGGGACGGGAGGCCCAGATACGCAGTATTTT CSGTGGPDTQYF
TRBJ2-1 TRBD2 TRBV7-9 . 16 TGTGCCAGCGACGGACTAGCGGGATCTTCCTACAATGAGCAGTTCTTC CASDGLAGSSYNEQFF
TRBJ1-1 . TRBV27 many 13 TGTGCCAGCAGTTTTGAAGCCGGGAATGAAGCTTTCTTT CASSFEAGNEAFF